The sequence of this TCR beta chain was determined in a study of cytomegalovirus exposure and HLA in healthy donors. V was clipped by 8 bases and J by 2 bases, with 16 bases between them. CDR1 and CDR2 from the germline V gene are LNHNV and YYDKDF (reference sequence). The CDR3 totals 15 residues. The primer mix had 60 Vbeta and 13 Jbeta primers. The repertoire was sequenced with immunoSEQ multiplex PCR; TCRdb's copy has only in-frame clones and lacks some. The table records about 200,000 clones, 82% of them present only once. The receptor was derived from a woman aged 45-65 years in good health and CMV-seropositive. Sequenced material: PBMCs. The chain links TRBV15 to TRBJ2-1, with a tentative D call TRBD1 (5 bases). In DNA, the CDR3 is TGTGCCACCGGAGCCTTAGGGGCCCCCTACAATGAGCAGTTCTTC. Encoded protein: CATGALGAPYNEQFF.